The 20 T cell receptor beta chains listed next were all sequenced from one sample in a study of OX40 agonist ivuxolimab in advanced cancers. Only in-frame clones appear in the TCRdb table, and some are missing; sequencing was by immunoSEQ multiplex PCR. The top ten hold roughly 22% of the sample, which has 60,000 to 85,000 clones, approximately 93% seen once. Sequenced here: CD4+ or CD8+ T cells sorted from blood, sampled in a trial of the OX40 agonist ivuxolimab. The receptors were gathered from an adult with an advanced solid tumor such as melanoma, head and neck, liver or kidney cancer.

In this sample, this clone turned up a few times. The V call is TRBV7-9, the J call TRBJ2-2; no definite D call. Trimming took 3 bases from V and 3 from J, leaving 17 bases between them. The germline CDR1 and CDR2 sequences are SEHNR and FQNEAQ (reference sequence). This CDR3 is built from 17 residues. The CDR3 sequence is CASSFPIEYQDTGELFF. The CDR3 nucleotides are TGTGCCAGCAGCTTCCCAATAGAGTATCAGGACACCGGGGAGCTGTTTTTT.

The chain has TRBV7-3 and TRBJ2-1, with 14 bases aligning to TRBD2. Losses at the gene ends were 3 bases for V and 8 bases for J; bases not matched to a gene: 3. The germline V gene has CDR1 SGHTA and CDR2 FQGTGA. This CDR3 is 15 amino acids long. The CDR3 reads CASSFGTSGSDEQFF. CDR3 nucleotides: TGTGCCAGCAGCTTCGGGACTAGCGGGAGTGATGAGCAGTTCTTC.

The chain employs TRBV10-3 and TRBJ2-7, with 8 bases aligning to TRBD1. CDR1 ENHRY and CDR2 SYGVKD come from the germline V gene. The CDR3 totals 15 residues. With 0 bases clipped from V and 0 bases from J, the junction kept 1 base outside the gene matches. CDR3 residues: CAISESQGGSYEQYF. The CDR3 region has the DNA TGTGCCATCAGTGAGTCACAGGGGGGCTCCTACGAGCAGTACTTC.

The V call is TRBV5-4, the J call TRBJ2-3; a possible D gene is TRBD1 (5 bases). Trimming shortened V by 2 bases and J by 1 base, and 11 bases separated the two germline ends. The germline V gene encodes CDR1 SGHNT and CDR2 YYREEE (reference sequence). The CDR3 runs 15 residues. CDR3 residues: CASSLREGGTDTQYF. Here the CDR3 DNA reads TGTGCCAGCAGCTTAAGGGAAGGGGGCACAGATACGCAGTATTTT.

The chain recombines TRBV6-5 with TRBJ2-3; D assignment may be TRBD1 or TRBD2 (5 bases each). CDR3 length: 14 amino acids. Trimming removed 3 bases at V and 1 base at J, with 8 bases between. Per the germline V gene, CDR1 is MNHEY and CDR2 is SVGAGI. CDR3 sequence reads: CASSYGTGTDTQYF. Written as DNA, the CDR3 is TGTGCCAGCAGTTATGGGACGGGCACAGATACGCAGTATTTT.

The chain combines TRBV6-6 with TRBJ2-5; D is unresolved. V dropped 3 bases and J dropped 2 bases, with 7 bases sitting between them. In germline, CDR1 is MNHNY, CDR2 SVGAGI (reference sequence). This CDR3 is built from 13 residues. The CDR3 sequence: CASSYSDQETQYF. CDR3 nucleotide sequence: TGTGCCAGCAGTTATTCTGATCAAGAGACCCAGTACTTC.

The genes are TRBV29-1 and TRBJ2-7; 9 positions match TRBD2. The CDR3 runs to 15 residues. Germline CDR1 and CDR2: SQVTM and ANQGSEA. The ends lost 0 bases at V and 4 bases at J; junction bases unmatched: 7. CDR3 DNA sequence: TGCAGCGTTGAAGATGCTAGCGGGAAGGAATACGAGCAGTACTTC. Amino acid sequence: CSVEDASGKEYEQYF.

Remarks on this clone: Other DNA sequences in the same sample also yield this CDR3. CDR3 coding DNA: TGCGCCAGCAGCCCCCGTGAGGGGAACACTGAAGCTTTCTTT. This codes for CASSPREGNTEAFF. The chain carries TRBV4-1 and TRBJ1-1; D unclear. Trimming left V 4 bases short and J 1 base short, with 10 bases between. Germline V gene lookup returns CDR1 MGHRA and CDR2 YSYEKL. This CDR3 spans 14 amino acids.

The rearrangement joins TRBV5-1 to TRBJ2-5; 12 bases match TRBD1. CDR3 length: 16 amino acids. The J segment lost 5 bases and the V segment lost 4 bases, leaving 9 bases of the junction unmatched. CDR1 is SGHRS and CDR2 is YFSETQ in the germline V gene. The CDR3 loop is CASSPEGQGAPETQYF. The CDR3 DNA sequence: TGCGCCAGCAGCCCGGAGGGACAGGGGGCGCCTGAGACCCAGTACTTC.

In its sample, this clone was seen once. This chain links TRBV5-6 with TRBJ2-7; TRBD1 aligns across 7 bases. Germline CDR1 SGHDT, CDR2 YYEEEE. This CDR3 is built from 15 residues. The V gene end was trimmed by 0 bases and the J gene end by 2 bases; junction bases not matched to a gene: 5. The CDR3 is CASSLGRGPAYEQYF. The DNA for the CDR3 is TGTGCCAGCAGCTTGGGTAGGGGGCCGGCCTACGAGCAGTACTTC. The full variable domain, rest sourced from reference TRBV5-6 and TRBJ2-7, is DAGVTQSPTHLIKTRGQQVTLRCSPKSGHDTVSWYQQALGQGPQFIFQYYEEEERQRGNFPDRFSGHQFPNYSSELNVNALLLGDSALYLCASSLGRGPAYEQYFGPGTRLTVT.

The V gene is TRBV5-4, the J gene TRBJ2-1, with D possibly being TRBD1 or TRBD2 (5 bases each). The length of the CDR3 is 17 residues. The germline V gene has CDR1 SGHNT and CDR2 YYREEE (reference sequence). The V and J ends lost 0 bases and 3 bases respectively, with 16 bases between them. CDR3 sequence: CASSLAGPGPLYNEQFF. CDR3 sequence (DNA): TGTGCCAGCAGCTTGGCGGGACCAGGACCCCTCTACAATGAGCAGTTCTTC.

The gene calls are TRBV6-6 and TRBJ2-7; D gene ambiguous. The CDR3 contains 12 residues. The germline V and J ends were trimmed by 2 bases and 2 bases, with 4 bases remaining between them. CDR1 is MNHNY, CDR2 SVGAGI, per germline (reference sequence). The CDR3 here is CASSYVTYEQYF. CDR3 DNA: TGTGCCAGCAGTTACGTTACCTACGAGCAGTACTTC.

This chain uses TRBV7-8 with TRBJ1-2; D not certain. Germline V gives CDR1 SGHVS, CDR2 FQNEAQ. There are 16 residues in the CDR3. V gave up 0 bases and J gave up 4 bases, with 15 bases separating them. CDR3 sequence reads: CASSLAGEESPYGYTF. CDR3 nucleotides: TGTGCCAGCAGCTTAGCTGGAGAGGAAAGTCCCTATGGCTACACCTTC.

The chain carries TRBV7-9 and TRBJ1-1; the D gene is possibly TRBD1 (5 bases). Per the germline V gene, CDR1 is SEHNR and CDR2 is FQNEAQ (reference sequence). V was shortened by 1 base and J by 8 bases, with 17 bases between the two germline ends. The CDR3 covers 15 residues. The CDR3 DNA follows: TGTGCCAGCAGCTTAGTCCGGGGAGGGGCGGGCGAAGCTTTCTTT. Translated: CASSLVRGGAGEAFF.

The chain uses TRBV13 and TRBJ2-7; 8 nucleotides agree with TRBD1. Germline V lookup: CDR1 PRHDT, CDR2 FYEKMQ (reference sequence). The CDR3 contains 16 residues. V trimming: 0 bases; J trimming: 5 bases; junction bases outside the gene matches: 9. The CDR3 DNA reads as TGTGCCAGCAGCTTAGGCCTTGGACAGGGATTGAACGAGCAGTACTTC. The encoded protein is CASSLGLGQGLNEQYF.

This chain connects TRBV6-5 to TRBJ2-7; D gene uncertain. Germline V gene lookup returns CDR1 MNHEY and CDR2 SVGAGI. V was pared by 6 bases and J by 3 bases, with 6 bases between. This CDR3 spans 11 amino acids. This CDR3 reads CASSHNYEQYF. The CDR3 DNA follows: TGTGCCAGCAGCCATAACTACGAGCAGTACTTC.

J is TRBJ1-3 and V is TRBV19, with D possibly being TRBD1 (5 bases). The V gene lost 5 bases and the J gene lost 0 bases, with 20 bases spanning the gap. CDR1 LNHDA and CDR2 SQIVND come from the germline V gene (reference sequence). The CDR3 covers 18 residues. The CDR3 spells CASSASPGGTDSGNTIYF. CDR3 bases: TGTGCCAGTAGTGCCTCTCCCGGGGGGACGGACTCTGGAAACACCATATATTTT.

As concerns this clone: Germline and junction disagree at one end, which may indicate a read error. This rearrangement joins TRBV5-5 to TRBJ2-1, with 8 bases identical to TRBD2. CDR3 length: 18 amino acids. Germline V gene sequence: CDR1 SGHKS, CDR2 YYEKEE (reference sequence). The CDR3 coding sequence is TGTGCCAGCAGCTTGGCCTCGGGGCGTAGCGGGAATAACAACGAGCAGTTCTTC. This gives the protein CASSLASGRSGNNNEQFF.

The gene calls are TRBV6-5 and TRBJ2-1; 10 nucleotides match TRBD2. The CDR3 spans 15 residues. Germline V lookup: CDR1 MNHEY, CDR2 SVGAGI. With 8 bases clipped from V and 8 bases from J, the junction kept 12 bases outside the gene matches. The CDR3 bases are TGTGCCAGCTCAACAACAGGGACTAGCGCCGATGAGCAGTTCTTC. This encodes CASSTTGTSADEQFF.

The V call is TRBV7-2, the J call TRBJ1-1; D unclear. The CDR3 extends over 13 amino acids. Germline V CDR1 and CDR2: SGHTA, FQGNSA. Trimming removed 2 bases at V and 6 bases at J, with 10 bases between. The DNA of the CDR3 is TGTGCCAGCAGCTTAATTTTGAAGCCTGAAGCTTTCTTT. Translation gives CASSLILKPEAFF.